What follows is one T cell receptor (beta chain) and its context. Its target is unknown. The CDR3 is cut off 3 residues early in the read; its end comes from the germline J gene. This sample was included in a study of T cells in women clearing cervical HPV infection. Whole-study context: Cases were women with histologically confirmed HPV16-related CIN3 or worse, including 2 invasive cancers. Cases' blood sampling followed lesion detection by median approximately 150 days (90 to 200). Findings of the study overall: TRBV6-7 abundance was lower in cases than controls (approximately 0.1% versus 0.17%).

Cervical HPV DNA detected by MY09/MY11 PCR, typed by dot-blot. Germline V gene lookup returns CDR1 MDHEN and CDR2 SYDVKM. CDR3 size: 11 residues. Sequencing used immunoSEQ multiplex PCR; TCRdb keeps in-frame clones, though not all of them. The table for this sample gives tens of thousands of clones. The V and J genes are TRBV28 and TRBJ1-1, with D perhaps matching TRBD1 (5 bases). This clonotype originated in a woman aged 18 to 75 with a cervical HPV16 infection that either progressed to CIN3+ or cleared (not recorded which). Input material: blood buffy coat. The part of the CDR3 DNA that was read is TGTGCCAGCACCCGAAGGGGAGAA. Its protein product is CASTRRGE. The whole CDR3 reads CASTRRGEAFF. The entire variable domain, with the rest obtained from reference TRBV28 and TRBJ1-1, is as follows: DVKVTQSSRYLVKRTGEKVFLECVQDMDHENMFWYRQDPGLGLRLIYFSYDVKMKEKGDIPEGYSVSREKKERFSLILESASTNQTSMYLCASTRRGEAFFGQGTRLTVV.